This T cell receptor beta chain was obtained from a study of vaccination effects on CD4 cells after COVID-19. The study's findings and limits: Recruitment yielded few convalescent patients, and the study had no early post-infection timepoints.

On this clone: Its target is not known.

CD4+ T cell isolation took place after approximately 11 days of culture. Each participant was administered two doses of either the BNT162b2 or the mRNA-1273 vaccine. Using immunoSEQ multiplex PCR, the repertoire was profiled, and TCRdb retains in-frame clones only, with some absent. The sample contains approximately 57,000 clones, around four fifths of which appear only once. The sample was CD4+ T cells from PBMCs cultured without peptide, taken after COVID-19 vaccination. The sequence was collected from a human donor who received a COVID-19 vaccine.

CDR3 DNA: TGTGCCAGCGGCAACTTGAACACTGAAGCTTTCTTT. As protein: CASGNLNTEAFF. The chain has TRBV25-1 and TRBJ1-1, with D hard to call. Germline V lookup: CDR1 MGHDK, CDR2 SYGVNS. The V gene lost 8 bases and the J gene lost 0 bases, with 7 bases spanning the gap. The CDR3 sequence is 12 residues long. Supplemented by reference TRBV25-1 and TRBJ1-1, the full variable domain reads EADIYQTPRYLVIGTGKKITLECSQTMGHDKMYWYQQDPGMELHLIHYSYGVNSTEKGDLSSESTVSRIRTEHFPLTLESARPSHTSQYLCASGNLNTEAFFGQGTRLTVV.